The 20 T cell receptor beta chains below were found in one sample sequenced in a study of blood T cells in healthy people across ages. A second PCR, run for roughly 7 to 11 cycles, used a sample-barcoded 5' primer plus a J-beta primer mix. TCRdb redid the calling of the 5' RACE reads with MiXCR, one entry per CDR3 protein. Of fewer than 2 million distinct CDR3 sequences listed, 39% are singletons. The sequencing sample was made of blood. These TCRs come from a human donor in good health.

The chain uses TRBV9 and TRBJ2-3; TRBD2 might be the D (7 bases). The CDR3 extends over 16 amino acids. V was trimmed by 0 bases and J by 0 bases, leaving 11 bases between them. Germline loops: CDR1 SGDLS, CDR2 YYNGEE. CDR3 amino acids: CASSVGGGPSTDTQYF. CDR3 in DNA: TGTGCCAGCAGCGTAGGGGGGGGGCCCAGCACAGATACGCAGTATTTT.

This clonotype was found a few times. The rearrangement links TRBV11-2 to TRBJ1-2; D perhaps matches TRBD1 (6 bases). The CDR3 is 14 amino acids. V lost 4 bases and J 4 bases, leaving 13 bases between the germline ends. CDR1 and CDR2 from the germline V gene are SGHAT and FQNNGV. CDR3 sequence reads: CASSSIRGFYGYTF. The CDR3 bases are TGTGCCAGCAGCTCCATCAGGGGATTCTATGGCTACACCTTC.

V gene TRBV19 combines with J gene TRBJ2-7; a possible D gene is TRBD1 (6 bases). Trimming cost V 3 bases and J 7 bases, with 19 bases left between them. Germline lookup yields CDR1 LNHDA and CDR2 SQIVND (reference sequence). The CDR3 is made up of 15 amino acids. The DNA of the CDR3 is TGTGCCAGTAGTATGACCCAGGGGAGAGTACGGGAGCAGTACTTC. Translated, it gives CASSMTQGRVREQYF.

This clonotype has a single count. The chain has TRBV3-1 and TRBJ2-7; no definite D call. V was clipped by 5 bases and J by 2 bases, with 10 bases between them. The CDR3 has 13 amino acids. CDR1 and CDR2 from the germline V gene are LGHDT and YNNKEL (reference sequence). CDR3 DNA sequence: TGTGCCAGCAGCTTTCATCAAGCCTACGAGCAGTACTTC. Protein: CASSFHQAYEQYF.

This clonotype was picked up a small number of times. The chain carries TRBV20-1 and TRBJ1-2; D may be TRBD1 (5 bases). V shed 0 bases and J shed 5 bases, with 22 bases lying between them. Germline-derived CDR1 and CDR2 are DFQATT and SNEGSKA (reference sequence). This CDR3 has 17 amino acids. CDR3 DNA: TGCAGTGCTAGAGATAACGGACTTGGGGGGTCAGTTTATGGCTACACCTTC. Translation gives CSARDNGLGGSVYGYTF.

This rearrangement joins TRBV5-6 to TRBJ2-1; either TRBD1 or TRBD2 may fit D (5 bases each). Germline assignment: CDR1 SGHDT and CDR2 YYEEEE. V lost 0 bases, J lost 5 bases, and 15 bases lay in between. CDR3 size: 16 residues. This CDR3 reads CASSLGGSSLNNEQFF. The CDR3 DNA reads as TGTGCCAGCAGCTTGGGGGGGTCTAGCCTCAACAATGAGCAGTTCTTC.

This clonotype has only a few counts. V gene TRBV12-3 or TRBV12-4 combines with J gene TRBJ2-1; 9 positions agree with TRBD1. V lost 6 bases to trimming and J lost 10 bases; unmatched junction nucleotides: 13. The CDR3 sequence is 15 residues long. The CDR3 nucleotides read TGTGCCAGCAGCGATCGGACAGGGGTGGGCCAAGAGCAGTTCTTC. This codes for CASSDRTGVGQEQFF.

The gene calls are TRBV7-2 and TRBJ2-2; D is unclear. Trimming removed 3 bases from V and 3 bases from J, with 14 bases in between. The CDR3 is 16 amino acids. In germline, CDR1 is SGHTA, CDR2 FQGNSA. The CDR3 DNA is TGTGCCAGCAGCTTTGCAAGCTCAACCTACACCGGGGAGCTGTTTTTT. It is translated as CASSFASSTYTGELFF.

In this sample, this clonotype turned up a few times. This CDR3 reads CASSPEIWRGHNEQFF. In DNA form, the CDR3 reads TGTGCCAGCAGTCCTGAAATATGGCGGGGGCACAATGAGCAGTTCTTC. The V call is TRBV7-2, the J call TRBJ2-1, with a tentative D call TRBD2 (7 bases). CDR1 is SGHTA, CDR2 FQGNSA, per germline. The CDR3 runs to 16 residues. Trimming cost V 6 bases and J 5 bases, with 20 bases left between them.

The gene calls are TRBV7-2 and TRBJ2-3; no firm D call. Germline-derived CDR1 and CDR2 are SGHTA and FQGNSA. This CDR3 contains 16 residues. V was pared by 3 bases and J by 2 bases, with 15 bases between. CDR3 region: CASSLGGRLTTDTQYF. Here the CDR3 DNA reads TGTGCCAGCAGCTTGGGTGGCCGCCTAACCACAGATACGCAGTATTTT.

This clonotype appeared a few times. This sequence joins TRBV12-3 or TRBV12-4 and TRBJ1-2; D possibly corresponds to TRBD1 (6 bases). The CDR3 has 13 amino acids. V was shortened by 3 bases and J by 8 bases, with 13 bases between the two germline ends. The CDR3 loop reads CASSFDSGGGYTF. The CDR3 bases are TGTGCCAGCAGTTTCGACAGTGGGGGCGGCTACACCTTC.

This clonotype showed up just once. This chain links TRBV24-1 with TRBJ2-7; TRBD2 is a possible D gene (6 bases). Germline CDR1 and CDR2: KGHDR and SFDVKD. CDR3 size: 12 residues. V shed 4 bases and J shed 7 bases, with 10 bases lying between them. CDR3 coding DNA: TGTGCCACCAGTGAGTCCGGGACTGAGCAGTACTTC. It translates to CATSESGTEQYF.

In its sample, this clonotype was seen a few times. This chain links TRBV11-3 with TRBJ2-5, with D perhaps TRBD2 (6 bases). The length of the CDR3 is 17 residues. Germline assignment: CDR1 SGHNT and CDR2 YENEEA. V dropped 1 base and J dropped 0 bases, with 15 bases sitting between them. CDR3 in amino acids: CASSLGWGWDYQETQYF. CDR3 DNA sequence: TGTGCCAGCAGCTTAGGTTGGGGCTGGGACTACCAAGAGACCCAGTACTTC.

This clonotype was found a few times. CDR3 DNA sequence: TGCAGCGTTGGGTTCGGGAATTTGGATGGCTACACCTTC. This encodes CSVGFGNLDGYTF. The rearrangement uses TRBV29-1 and TRBJ1-2; D is undetermined. Germline V gene data show CDR1 as SQVTM and CDR2 as ANQGSEA. The V and J ends lost 4 bases and 6 bases respectively, with 15 bases between them. CDR3 length: 13 amino acids.

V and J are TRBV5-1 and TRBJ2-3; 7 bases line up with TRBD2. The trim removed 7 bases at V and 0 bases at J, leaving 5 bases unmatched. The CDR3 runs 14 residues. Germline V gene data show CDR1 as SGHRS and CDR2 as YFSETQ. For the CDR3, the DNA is TGCGCCAGCCATCTAGCGGTTAGCACAGATACGCAGTATTTT. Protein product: CASHLAVSTDTQYF.

In DNA form, the CDR3 reads TGTGCCAGCAGTTTATACAGGGTAGGGGTGACTGAAGCTTTCTTT. The encoded protein is CASSLYRVGVTEAFF. V and J are TRBV12-3 or TRBV12-4 and TRBJ1-1, with D possibly TRBD1 on 6 matching bases. This CDR3 spans 15 amino acids. V gave up 2 bases and J gave up 5 bases, with 15 bases separating them.

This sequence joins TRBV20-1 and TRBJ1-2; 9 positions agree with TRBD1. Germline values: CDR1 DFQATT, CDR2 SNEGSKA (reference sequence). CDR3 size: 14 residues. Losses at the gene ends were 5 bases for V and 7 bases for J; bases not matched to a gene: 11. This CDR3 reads CSALVWGTGSGYTF. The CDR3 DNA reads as TGCAGTGCTCTTGTTTGGGGGACAGGGAGTGGCTACACCTTC.

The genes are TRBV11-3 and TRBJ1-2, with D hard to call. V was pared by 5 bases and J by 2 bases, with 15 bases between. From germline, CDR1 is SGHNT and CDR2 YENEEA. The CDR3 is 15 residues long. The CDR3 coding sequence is TGTGCCAGCAGCCCCCTCCGAGGAAACAACTATGGCTACACCTTC. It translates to CASSPLRGNNYGYTF.

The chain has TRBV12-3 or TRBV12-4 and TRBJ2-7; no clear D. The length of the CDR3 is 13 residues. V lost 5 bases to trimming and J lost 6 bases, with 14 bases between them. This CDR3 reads CASSLLQTLEQYF. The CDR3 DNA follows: TGTGCCAGCAGTCTACTCCAAACCCTCGAGCAGTACTTC.

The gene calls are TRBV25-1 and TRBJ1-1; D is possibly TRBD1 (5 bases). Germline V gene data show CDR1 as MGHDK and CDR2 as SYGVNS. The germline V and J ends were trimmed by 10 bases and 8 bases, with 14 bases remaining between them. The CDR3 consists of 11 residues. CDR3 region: CATTRGIEAFF. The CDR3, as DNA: TGTGCCACCACTAGGGGCATAGAAGCTTTCTTT.